Listed here are 27 T cell receptor beta chains from one sample, sequenced in a study of CD8 T cells in ankylosing spondylitis. TCRdb reanalysed the 5' RACE reads using MiXCR and keeps one entry per CDR3 protein. Among approximately 440,000 distinct CDR3 sequences listed, 17% were seen once. Findings and limits, study-wide: Characteristic of ankylosing spondylitis blood, it appeared, was a TCR beta motif comprising about 8 highly homologous variants.

Their antigens remain unidentified. The sample consisted of blood, either unsorted or a sorted T cell fraction (not recorded which). Receptor source: a male donor with ankylosing spondylitis.

The sample holds many counts of this clonotype. This chain links TRBV20-1 with TRBJ2-1; 10 bases match TRBD1. The length of the CDR3 is 15 residues. Germline assignment: CDR1 DFQATT and CDR2 SNEGSKA (reference sequence). V lost 3 bases and J lost 10; bases outside the gene matches: 12. CDR3 sequence reads: CSASPTRTGGNEQFF. CDR3 DNA: TGCAGTGCTAGTCCCACACGGACAGGGGGTAACGAGCAGTTCTTC.

This clonotype was observed a few times. This chain connects TRBV9 to TRBJ1-6; D is undetermined. Trimming removed 3 bases at V and 4 bases at J, with 11 bases between. Germline values: CDR1 SGDLS, CDR2 YYNGEE. The CDR3 extends over 15 amino acids. CDR3 nucleotides: TGTGCCAGCAGCGCCACATCGGAGTATAATTCACCCCTCCACTTT. This codes for CASSATSEYNSPLHF.

V gene TRBV11-1 combines with J gene TRBJ1-3, with TRBD1 matching over 7 bases. The CDR3 has 18 residues. Losses at the gene ends were 5 bases for V and 0 bases for J; bases not matched to a gene: 13. Germline loops: CDR1 SGHAT, CDR2 FQDESV (reference sequence). The CDR3 region has the DNA TGTGCCAGCAGCCCCCAAGGGACAGCCCAAGACTCTGGAAACACCATATATTTT. As protein: CASSPQGTAQDSGNTIYF.

The chain couples TRBV5-1 to TRBJ1-4; D gene ambiguous. V dropped 9 bases and J dropped 8 bases, with 29 bases sitting between them. The CDR3 spans 17 residues. CDR1 is SGHRS, CDR2 YFSETQ, per germline. DNA for the CDR3: TGCGCCATTTATCCCGGGCTCCACGGCGTACTTCGGGAAAAACTGTTTTTT. This codes for CAIYPGLHGVLREKLFF. Filled out from reference TRBV5-1 and TRBJ1-4, the complete variable domain reads KAGVTQTPRYLIKTRGQQVTLSCSPISGHRSVSWYQQTPGQGLQFLFEYFSETQRNKGNFPGRFSGRQFSNSRSEMNVSTLELGDSALYLCAIYPGLHGVLREKLFFGSGTQLSVL.

This clonotype was recorded many times. The chain combines TRBV12-3 or TRBV12-4 with TRBJ2-3; TRBD2 agrees at 9 bases. V was pared by 6 bases and J by 2 bases, with 12 bases of the junction left unmatched. The CDR3 runs 17 residues. The CDR3 sequence: CASSRRKRGVSTDTQYF. CDR3 bases: TGTGCCAGCAGCCGCCGAAAGCGGGGGGTCTCCACAGATACGCAGTATTTT.

V usage is TRBV28 and J usage is TRBJ2-7; D is possibly TRBD2 (6 bases). V dropped 7 bases and J dropped 0 bases, with 16 bases sitting between them. The CDR3 covers 15 residues. The germline V gene has CDR1 MDHEN and CDR2 SYDVKM. Here the CDR3 reads CASTTSGGISYEQYF. CDR3 sequence (DNA): TGTGCCAGCACCACGAGTGGGGGGATCTCCTACGAGCAGTACTTC. The entire variable domain, with the rest obtained from reference TRBV28 and TRBJ2-7, is as follows: DVKVTQSSRYLVKRTGEKVFLECVQDMDHENMFWYRQDPGLGLRLIYFSYDVKMKEKGDIPEGYSVSREKKERFSLILESASTNQTSMYLCASTTSGGISYEQYFGPGTRLTVT.

This clonotype has more than one count but fewer than ten. The CDR3 loop is CAWSGPAGYGYTF. CDR3 bases: TGTGCCTGGAGTGGCCCGGCCGGATATGGCTACACCTTC. The rearrangement joins TRBV30 to TRBJ1-2; D is ambiguous. The CDR3 totals 13 residues. Germline CDR1 and CDR2: GTSNPN and SVGIG (reference sequence). Trimming left V 1 base short and J 5 bases short, with 11 bases between.

This clonotype was counted between two and nine times. The V and J genes are TRBV5-6 and TRBJ1-2, with a possible D match to TRBD1 (6 bases). The V gene's germline CDR1 is SGHDT and CDR2 YYEEEE. The V end was cut by 5 bases, the J end by 8 bases, with 19 bases between. The CDR3 runs 14 residues. The chain's CDR3 is CASSHDRSFLGYTF. CDR3 DNA sequence: TGTGCCAGCAGTCATGACAGGTCTTTCTTGGGCTACACCTTC.

This clonotype was observed a handful of times. The gene calls are TRBV28 and TRBJ2-4; TRBD2 matches 7 bases. With 7 bases clipped from V and 6 bases from J, the junction kept 6 bases outside the gene matches. CDR1 is MDHEN, CDR2 SYDVKM, per germline. This CDR3 is built from 13 residues. CDR3 region: CASNEVAGNIQYF. CDR3 DNA sequence: TGTGCCAGCAACGAGGTAGCGGGAAACATTCAGTACTTC.

In this sample, this clonotype turned up many times. This rearrangement joins TRBV4-2 to TRBJ2-4, with D possibly being TRBD1 (6 bases). The V gene's germline CDR1 is LGHNA and CDR2 YNFKEQ. This CDR3 contains 14 residues. Trimming stripped 2 bases from V and 1 base from J, with 6 bases between. For the CDR3, the DNA is TGTGCCAGCAGCCAACAGGGGGCCAAAAACATTCAGTACTTC. Translation: CASSQQGAKNIQYF.

This clonotype was recorded a few times. This chain joins TRBV3-1 and TRBJ2-7, with D possibly being TRBD1 (5 bases). CDR3 length: 13 amino acids. CDR1 is LGHDT and CDR2 is YNNKEL in the germline V gene (reference sequence). V was shortened by 5 bases and J by 3 bases, with 11 bases between the two germline ends. CDR3 in amino acids: CASSSDKVYEQYF. The CDR3 region has the DNA TGTGCCAGCAGCTCGGACAAGGTCTACGAGCAGTACTTC.

V usage is TRBV2 and J usage is TRBJ2-3; 7 nucleotides line up with TRBD1. The CDR3 loop spans 16 amino acids. The germline CDR1 and CDR2 sequences are SNHLY and FYNNEI. V was clipped by 2 bases and J by 2 bases; unmatched bases: 7. The CDR3 here is CASSEQGVPVTDTQYF. The CDR3 region has the DNA TGTGCCAGCAGTGAACAGGGGGTACCAGTCACAGATACGCAGTATTTT.

A few counts support this clonotype. The chain combines TRBV7-6 with TRBJ1-1; 8 positions agree with TRBD1. The V gene end was trimmed by 5 bases and the J gene end by 4 bases; junction bases not matched to a gene: 9. CDR1 and CDR2 (germline): SGHVS, FNYEAQ. The CDR3 contains 15 residues. The CDR3 sequence: CASSSRGLMSTEAFF. DNA for the CDR3: TGTGCCAGCAGCAGCAGGGGGCTGATGAGCACTGAAGCTTTCTTT.

This sequence joins TRBV5-1 and TRBJ2-4; 9 bases are shared with TRBD1. The CDR3 contains 15 residues. V lost 4 bases and J lost 3; bases outside the gene matches: 5. Per germline, CDR1 SGHRS and CDR2 YFSETQ. The chain's CDR3 is CASSMDRGGKNIQYF. CDR3 nucleotide sequence: TGCGCCAGCAGCATGGACAGGGGTGGCAAAAACATTCAGTACTTC.

This CDR3 reads CASSYALAGGPVYEQYF. As DNA, the CDR3 is TGTGCCAGCAGTTATGCGTTAGCGGGAGGGCCGGTCTACGAGCAGTACTTC. V and J are TRBV6-2 or TRBV6-3 and TRBJ2-7, with 11 bases lining up with TRBD2. The germline V gene encodes CDR1 MNHEY and CDR2 SVGEGT. The V and J ends lost 3 bases and 3 bases, in that order; junction bases with no gene match: 10. This CDR3 region has 17 residues.

Only a few counts were recorded for this clonotype. The gene calls are TRBV6-2 or TRBV6-3 and TRBJ2-5; D is possibly TRBD1 (6 bases). Trimming stripped 6 bases from V and 4 bases from J, with 21 bases between. Germline V gene data show CDR1 as MNHEY and CDR2 as SVGEGT. The CDR3 is 16 amino acids. DNA of the CDR3: TGTGCCAGCAGCCCATGGGGACCACGAGGGGGAGAGACCCAGTACTTC. It codes for CASSPWGPRGGETQYF.

The sample holds a few counts of this clonotype. The chain couples TRBV5-6 to TRBJ2-3; D remains unclear. V was cut by 0 bases and J by 0 bases, with 8 bases left in between. This CDR3 spans 15 amino acids. The V gene's germline CDR1 is SGHDT and CDR2 YYEEEE. CDR3 bases: TGTGCCAGCAGCTTGGTTGGAGTTAGCACAGATACGCAGTATTTT. It specifies CASSLVGVSTDTQYF.

The CDR3 nucleotides read TGCGCCAGCAGCTTGGATCCAGGGTGGCCTTCGGAGCAGTACTTC. Its protein product is CASSLDPGWPSEQYF. The chain uses TRBV5-1 and TRBJ2-7; D might be TRBD1 (5 bases). The CDR3 extends over 15 amino acids. V was shortened by 0 bases and J by 7 bases, with 17 bases between the two germline ends. The germline gives CDR1 SGHRS, CDR2 YFSETQ.

This sequence joins TRBV7-9 and TRBJ2-3; D may be TRBD2 (6 bases). V was clipped by 2 bases and J by 3 bases, with 15 bases between them. The CDR3 loop spans 16 amino acids. Germline V gene sequence: CDR1 SEHNR, CDR2 FQNEAQ (reference sequence). The CDR3 loop reads CASSLKGGIQTDTQYF. As DNA, the CDR3 is TGTGCCAGCAGCTTAAAAGGCGGGATACAGACAGATACGCAGTATTTT. Full variable domain (missing parts from reference TRBV7-9 and TRBJ2-3): DTGVSQNPRHKITKRGQNVTFRCDPISEHNRLYWYRQTLGQGPEFLTYFQNEAQLEKSRLLSDRFSAERPKGSFSTLEIQRTEQGDSAMYLCASSLKGGIQTDTQYFGPGTRLTVL.

The chain recombines TRBV5-1 with TRBJ2-1; tentative D call: TRBD1 (5 bases). Deletions cut 4 bases from V and 8 bases from J, with 10 bases between. The CDR3 sequence is 12 residues long. CDR1 is SGHRS and CDR2 is YFSETQ in the germline V gene. Here the CDR3 DNA reads TGCGCCAGCAGCCCCCAGGGTGATGAGCAGTTCTTC. Translating it yields CASSPQGDEQFF. The full variable domain, rest sourced from reference TRBV5-1 and TRBJ2-1, is KAGVTQTPRYLIKTRGQQVTLSCSPISGHRSVSWYQQTPGQGLQFLFEYFSETQRNKGNFPGRFSGRQFSNSRSEMNVSTLELGDSALYLCASSPQGDEQFFGPGTRLTVL.

Only a few counts were recorded for this clonotype. The V gene is TRBV20-1, the J gene TRBJ2-1; 8 nucleotides line up with TRBD1. Germline V gives CDR1 DFQATT, CDR2 SNEGSKA (reference sequence). The CDR3 contains 15 residues. Germline trimming cut 5 bases from V and 2 bases from J; bases unmatched to any gene: 8. The CDR3 DNA is TGCAGTGCTGCGCCAGGGGGCCGGACCTACAATGAGCAGTTCTTC. Translation: CSAAPGGRTYNEQFF.

The chain joins TRBV5-1 to TRBJ2-5; TRBD1 is a possible D gene (6 bases). V lost 3 bases, J lost 4 bases, and 19 bases lay in between. This CDR3 region has 16 residues. Looked up from germline, CDR1 is SGHRS and CDR2 is YFSETQ. CDR3 region: CASSSRLAGAGETQYF. In DNA, the CDR3 is TGCGCCAGCAGCTCAAGACTGGCAGGGGCGGGAGAGACCCAGTACTTC.

The CDR3 protein is CASSDSKAGGGNEQFF. The CDR3 DNA reads TGTGCCAGCAGTGACTCGAAAGCGGGGGGTGGTAATGAGCAGTTCTTC. The chain employs TRBV6-4 and TRBJ2-1; 9 bases fit TRBD2. Germline V gene data show CDR1 as MRHNA and CDR2 as SNTAGT. The V segment lost 0 bases and the J segment 7 bases; nucleotides outside the gene matches: 7. This CDR3 has 16 residues.

This clonotype was observed many times. The genes are TRBV4-1 and TRBJ2-1, with 11 bases that match TRBD1. This CDR3 has 15 residues. Per germline, CDR1 MGHRA and CDR2 YSYEKL. J was trimmed by 7 bases and V by 3 bases; bases with no gene match: 5. CDR3 region: CASSHGTGGRNEQFF. CDR3 DNA sequence: TGCGCCAGCAGCCACGGGACAGGGGGTCGTAATGAGCAGTTCTTC.

V gene TRBV20-1 combines with J gene TRBJ2-5; TRBD2 aligns across 13 bases. V lost 5 bases to trimming and J lost 0 bases; unmatched junction nucleotides: 3. There are 15 residues in the CDR3. The V gene's germline CDR1 is DFQATT and CDR2 SNEGSKA (reference sequence). The CDR3 DNA follows: TGCAGTGCTTGGACTAGCGGGGGCCACCAAGAGACCCAGTACTTC. Protein sequence: CSAWTSGGHQETQYF.

This clonotype came up a few times. This chain connects TRBV4-1 to TRBJ1-3; D unresolved. Germline assignment: CDR1 MGHRA and CDR2 YSYEKL. The CDR3 runs to 17 residues. V was clipped by 4 bases and J by 0 bases, with 16 bases between them. CDR3 amino acids: CASSPRAGLSSGNTIYF. For the CDR3, the DNA is TGCGCCAGCAGCCCCCGGGCTGGATTGAGCTCTGGAAACACCATATATTTT.

This clonotype was detected many times. This chain uses TRBV20-1 with TRBJ2-1; 9 nucleotides line up with TRBD2. The CDR3 runs to 15 residues. After removal of 2 bases from V and 5 bases from J, the junction contained 7 bases not matched to a gene. Germline CDR1 is DFQATT and CDR2 is SNEGSKA (reference sequence). The CDR3 region has the DNA TGCAGTGCTAGAAATAGCGGGAGTGTAAACAATGAGCAGTTCTTC. Amino acid sequence: CSARNSGSVNNEQFF.